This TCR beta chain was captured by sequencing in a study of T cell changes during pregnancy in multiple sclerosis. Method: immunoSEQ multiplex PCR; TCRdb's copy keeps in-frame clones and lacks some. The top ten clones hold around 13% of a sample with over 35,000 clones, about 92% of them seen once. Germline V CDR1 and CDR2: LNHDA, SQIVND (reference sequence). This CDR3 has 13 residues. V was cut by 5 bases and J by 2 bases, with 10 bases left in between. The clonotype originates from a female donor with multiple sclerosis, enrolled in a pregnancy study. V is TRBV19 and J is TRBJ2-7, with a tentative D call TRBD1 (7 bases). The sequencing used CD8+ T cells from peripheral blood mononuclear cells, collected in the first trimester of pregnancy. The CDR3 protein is CASSAGQTYEQYF. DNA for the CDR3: TGTGCCAGTAGTGCGGGACAGACCTACGAGCAGTACTTC.